Each of the 10 T cell receptor beta chains below was sequenced from the same sample in a study of blood T cell repertoires in COVID-19. Sequencing was performed with immunoSEQ multiplex PCR; in TCRdb, only in-frame clones are kept and a portion is missing. This sample carries around 700,000 clones, 70% to 90% of them seen once, and the ten largest clones take under 0.3%. Sequences were obtained from peripheral blood. Source of these receptors: a woman aged 18-30 years with acute or convalescent COVID-19.

Worth noting for this clone: Additional DNA sequences in this sample encode the identical CDR3. This chain links TRBV12-3 or TRBV12-4 with TRBJ1-2; possible D gene TRBD1, 5 bases. The CDR3 loop spans 13 amino acids. V shed 3 bases and J shed 0 bases, with 5 bases lying between them. CDR3 nucleotide sequence: TGTGCCAGCAGTTTCAGGGCTAACTATGGCTACACCTTC. It specifies CASSFRANYGYTF.

The gene calls are TRBV2 and TRBJ1-2, with D tentatively TRBD1 (6 bases). The CDR3 has 13 residues. Between the trimmed V and J ends, which lost 2 bases and 5 bases, there was a span of 9 bases. Germline V gives CDR1 SNHLY, CDR2 FYNNEI. The CDR3 DNA follows: TGTGCCAGCAGTGAAAACAGGGCTTATGGCTACACCTTC. Translated: CASSENRAYGYTF.

Points on this clone: The same CDR3 also results from other DNA sequences found in this sample. The gene calls are TRBV18 and TRBJ1-3, with a tentative D call TRBD1 (6 bases). Germline V gives CDR1 KGHSH, CDR2 LQKENI. V lost 3 bases and J 0 bases, leaving 9 bases between the germline ends. The CDR3 consists of 15 residues. The CDR3 coding sequence is TGTGCCAGCTCACCCGACAGGAGCTCTGGAAACACCATATATTTT. Amino acid sequence: CASSPDRSSGNTIYF.

The J gene is TRBJ1-5, the V gene TRBV6-5; D not certain. Looked up from germline, CDR1 is MNHEY and CDR2 is SVGAGI. The germline V and J ends were trimmed by 0 bases and 5 bases, with 5 bases remaining between them. The CDR3 length is 13 residues. The CDR3 coding sequence is TGTGCCAGCAGTTACTCGAGGGATCAGCCCCAGCATTTT. Translating gives CASSYSRDQPQHF.

The V call is TRBV5-4, the J call TRBJ1-1; a weak D match, TRBD1 (5 bases). Germline values: CDR1 SGHNT, CDR2 YYREEE (reference sequence). There are 16 residues in the CDR3. V lost 1 base and J 1 base, leaving 14 bases between the germline ends. The CDR3 reads CASSLPVRGTNTEAFF. The CDR3 DNA follows: TGTGCCAGCAGCTTGCCGGTGCGGGGGACGAACACTGAAGCTTTCTTT.

This chain links TRBV11-2 with TRBJ1-1, with D unresolved. Germline loops: CDR1 SGHAT, CDR2 FQNNGV. CDR3 length: 14 residues. V lost 0 bases and J lost 5, with 10 bases in between. This CDR3 reads CASSLEAEETEAFF. DNA for the CDR3: TGTGCCAGCAGCTTAGAGGCGGAGGAGACTGAAGCTTTCTTT. Filled out from reference TRBV11-2 and TRBJ1-1, the complete variable domain reads EAGVAQSPRYKIIEKRQSVAFWCNPISGHATLYWYQQILGQGPKLLIQFQNNGVVDDSQLPKDRFSAERLKGVDSTLKIQPAKLEDSAVYLCASSLEAEETEAFFGQGTRLTVV.

This clone showed up just once. This chain connects TRBV7-3 to TRBJ1-2; the match to TRBD1 covers 9 bases. J lost 2 bases, V lost 5 bases, and 6 bases had no gene match. The length of the CDR3 is 15 residues. Germline loops: CDR1 SGHTA, CDR2 FQGTGA. CDR3 nucleotide sequence: TGTGCCAGCAGCCGGACAGGGGAGACGAACTATGGCTACACCTTC. Its protein product is CASSRTGETNYGYTF.

The rearrangement uses TRBV11-2 and TRBJ1-2, with TRBD1 matching over 11 bases. In germline, CDR1 is SGHAT, CDR2 FQNNGV. After removal of 2 bases from V and 8 bases from J, the junction contained 1 base not matched to a gene. CDR3 length equals 13 residues. In DNA, the CDR3 is TGTGCCAGCAGCTTAAGGACAGGGGGCGGCTACACCTTC. Amino acids: CASSLRTGGGYTF.

V and J are TRBV5-1 and TRBJ1-2; D unresolved. V was cut by 2 bases and J by 1 base, with 9 bases left in between. There are 14 residues in the CDR3. CDR1 and CDR2 from the germline V gene are SGHRS and YFSETQ. CDR3 DNA sequence: TGCGCCAGCAGCTTCAACTCCCTTAACTATGGCTACACCTTC. This gives the protein CASSFNSLNYGYTF.

V gene TRBV6-5 combines with J gene TRBJ1-6; 7 nucleotides agree with TRBD1. The CDR3 totals 14 residues. CDR1 MNHEY and CDR2 SVGAGI come from the germline V gene. After removal of 6 bases from V and 6 bases from J, the junction contained 5 bases not matched to a gene. The CDR3 sequence is CASRGQFSNSPLHF. The CDR3 nucleotides are TGTGCCAGCAGGGGACAGTTTAGTAATTCACCCCTCCACTTT.